The 9 T cell receptor beta chains below come from one sample, sequenced in a study of T-cell memory formation after mild COVID-19. MiXCR, run by TCRdb on the 5' RACE reads, gives a single entry per CDR3 protein. Among 210,000 or so distinct CDR3 sequences listed, roughly a tenth were seen once. Source material: PBMCs or a T cell subset sorted from them (not recorded which). Every receptor here comes from a man aged 18 to 29 who had mild COVID-19 (a few samples of this study predate the infection). Cell type and time point are not known.

This clonotype has only a few counts. This chain links TRBV5-1 with TRBJ2-3; TRBD1 is a possible D gene (7 bases). The CDR3 runs to 15 residues. Germline V gene sequence: CDR1 SGHRS, CDR2 YFSETQ. The germline V and J ends were trimmed by 7 bases and 0 bases, with 15 bases remaining between them. This CDR3 is CASGTQGTSTDTQYF. CDR3 sequence (DNA): TGCGCCAGCGGGACACAGGGGACTAGCACAGATACGCAGTATTTT. Supplemented by reference TRBV5-1 and TRBJ2-3, the full variable domain reads KAGVTQTPRYLIKTRGQQVTLSCSPISGHRSVSWYQQTPGQGLQFLFEYFSETQRNKGNFPGRFSGRQFSNSRSEMNVSTLELGDSALYLCASGTQGTSTDTQYFGPGTRLTVL.

The chain recombines TRBV29-1 with TRBJ1-2; D unclear. Germline loops: CDR1 SQVTM, CDR2 ANQGSEA. This CDR3 comprises 13 residues. V was shortened by 3 bases and J by 6 bases, with 14 bases between the two germline ends. The CDR3 nucleotides are TGCAGCGTTGAGGGGTGGGGAGTTGATGGCTACACCTTC. Encoded protein: CSVEGWGVDGYTF.

The chain links TRBV2 to TRBJ2-5; D remains ambiguous. Germline V gene sequence: CDR1 SNHLY, CDR2 FYNNEI. The ends were cut back, 7 bases at V and 0 bases at J, with 6 bases in the middle. The CDR3 spans 12 residues. CDR3 protein: CASNWYQETQYF. The DNA of the CDR3 is TGTGCCAGCAACTGGTACCAAGAGACCCAGTACTTC.

The chain joins TRBV20-1 to TRBJ1-6; 8 bases are shared with TRBD1. The CDR3 runs 15 residues. V lost 6 bases, J lost 8 bases, and 12 bases stayed unmatched. From germline, CDR1 is DFQATT and CDR2 SNEGSKA (reference sequence). This CDR3 is CSARDRLTGDSPLHF. CDR3 nucleotides: TGCAGTGCGAGGGACAGGTTAACGGGAGATTCACCCCTCCACTTT.

This chain joins TRBV7-8 and TRBJ1-1; TRBD1 matches 8 bases. J was trimmed by 2 bases and V by 2 bases; bases with no gene match: 4. Germline V gene lookup returns CDR1 SGHVS and CDR2 FQNEAQ. The CDR3 is 15 residues long. The CDR3 loop reads CASSLFDRGNTEAFF. The CDR3 nucleotides read TGTGCCAGCAGCTTATTCGACAGGGGAAACACTGAAGCTTTCTTT.

The table lists this clonotype with a few counts. The chain carries TRBV12-3 or TRBV12-4 and TRBJ1-2, with D possibly being TRBD1 (5 bases). Trimming took off 5 bases at V and 7 bases at J, with 11 bases between the two ends. This CDR3 comprises 12 residues. The CDR3 DNA reads as TGTGCCAGCAGTATCCAGGGTCGTGGCTACACCTTC. Amino acids: CASSIQGRGYTF.

The V gene is TRBV20-1, the J gene TRBJ2-1; 10 bases agree with TRBD1. Per germline, CDR1 DFQATT and CDR2 SNEGSKA (reference sequence). CDR3 length: 13 residues. The CDR3 DNA reads as TGCGGCGGGGGACAGGGGCTATCCGATGAGCAGTTCTTC. Translation gives CGGGQGLSDEQFF.

The rearrangement uses TRBV7-9 and TRBJ1-2, with no clear D. Trimming cost V 5 bases and J 7 bases, with 11 bases left between them. Germline V gene data show CDR1 as SEHNR and CDR2 as FQNEAQ (reference sequence). CDR3 length: 12 amino acids. In DNA form, the CDR3 reads TGTGCCAGCAGCCCTCATCTTCCTGGCTACACCTTC. Translating it yields CASSPHLPGYTF. The complete variable domain, with remaining parts taken from reference TRBV7-9 and TRBJ1-2, reads DTGVSQNPRHKITKRGQNVTFRCDPISEHNRLYWYRQTLGQGPEFLTYFQNEAQLEKSRLLSDRFSAERPKGSFSTLEIQRTEQGDSAMYLCASSPHLPGYTFGSGTRLTVV.

V usage is TRBV7-2 and J usage is TRBJ1-2, with D possibly matching TRBD1 (5 bases). Germline CDR1 is SGHTA and CDR2 is FQGNSA. CDR3 length equals 14 residues. The ends were cut back, 5 bases at V and 0 bases at J, with 10 bases in the middle. CDR3 residues: CASSPSTANYGYTF. For the CDR3, the DNA is TGTGCCAGCAGCCCATCGACAGCTAACTATGGCTACACCTTC.